These T cell receptor beta chains were read from a single sample in a study of blood T cell repertoires in COVID-19. Profiled with immunoSEQ multiplex PCR; TCRdb holds only in-frame clones, not every one. The sample includes 87,000 or so clones, around nine tenths seen only once; the top ten take roughly 4.5%. Sequenced sample: peripheral blood. The receptors were sampled from a woman aged 80 or over with acute or convalescent COVID-19. Both conserved end residues are part of each CDR3. The D gene is left open where the match is weak. Rows give clone size only sometimes, using once, few, many, or a class for an expanded clone.

J: TRBJ2-7
D: TRBD1
V: TRBV5-4
size: NA
CDR3: CASSDPGTGGSQREQYF
DNA: TGTGCCAGCAGCGACCCCGGGACAGGGGGATCCCAGCGCGAGCAGTACTTC

J: TRBJ2-2
D: TRBD2
V: TRBV5-6
size: NA
CDR3: CASSFPTSGGFNTGELFF
DNA: TGTGCCAGCAGCTTTCCCACTAGCGGGGGCTTTAACACCGGGGAGCTGTTTTTT

J: TRBJ2-2
D: NA
V: TRBV6-5
size: NA
CDR3: CASSRTDANTGELFF
DNA: TGTGCCAGCTCACGGACAGACGCGAACACCGGGGAGCTGTTTTTT

J: TRBJ1-5
D: TRBD1
V: TRBV2
size: few
CDR3: CASRTGTGNQPQHF
DNA: TGTGCCAGCAGAACAGGGACAGGGAACCAGCCCCAGCATTTT

J: TRBJ2-7
D: TRBD1
V: TRBV7-9
size: NA
CDR3: CASSSGQGAYEQYF
DNA: TGTGCCAGCAGCTCGGGACAGGGGGCCTACGAGCAGTACTTC

J: TRBJ2-5
D: NA
V: TRBV28
size: NA
CDR3: CASTNLLAAETQYF
DNA: TGTGCCAGCACTAACTTGCTGGCGGCAGAGACCCAGTACTTC

J: TRBJ1-1
D: TRBD1
V: TRBV4-2
size: NA
CDR3: CASSPRGYRGLNTEAFF
DNA: TGTGCCAGCAGCCCAAGAGGGTACAGGGGATTGAACACTGAAGCTTTCTTT

J: TRBJ2-7
D: NA
V: TRBV3-1/TRBV3-2
size: once
CDR3: CASSQGAVSYEQYF
DNA: TGTGCCAGCAGCCAAGGTGCGGTTTCCTACGAGCAGTACTTC

J: TRBJ2-2
D: NA
V: TRBV7-2
size: NA
CDR3: CASSLLVNTGELFF
DNA: TGTGCCAGCAGCCTACTAGTAAACACCGGGGAGCTGTTTTTT

J: TRBJ1-3
D: NA
V: TRBV2
size: NA
CDR3: CASRNTNGNTIYF
DNA: TGTGCCAGCAGGAACACTAATGGAAACACCATATATTTT

J: TRBJ1-1
D: NA
V: TRBV5-6
size: NA
CDR3: CASSLGRVGTEAFF
DNA: TGTGCCAGCAGCTTGGGGAGGGTGGGAACTGAAGCTTTCTTT

J: TRBJ1-4
D: TRBD1
V: TRBV7-2
size: NA
CDR3: CASSLRTGTGGGEKLFF
DNA: TGTGCCAGCAGCTTGCGGACAGGGACCGGGGGAGGGGAAAAACTGTTTTTT

J: TRBJ2-6
D: NA
V: TRBV19
size: NA
CDR3: CASNSEAIAGANVLTF
DNA: TGTGCCAGTAACTCCGAGGCTATAGCCGGGGCCAACGTCCTGACTTTC

J: TRBJ1-5
D: NA
V: TRBV19
size: once
CDR3: CASSPRGQPQHF
DNA: TGTGCCAGTAGTCCGCGGGGCCAGCCCCAGCATTTT

J: TRBJ2-7
D: TRBD1
V: TRBV30
size: NA
CDR3: CAWSGDRGFEQYF
DNA: TGTGCCTGGAGTGGGGACAGGGGTTTCGAGCAGTACTTC

J: TRBJ2-1
D: NA
V: TRBV11-2
size: NA
CDR3: CASLGGYNEQFF
DNA: TGTGCGTCTTTGGGGGGATACAATGAGCAGTTCTTC

J: TRBJ1-5
D: NA
V: TRBV4-3
size: NA
CDR3: CASSQEPGSNQPQHF
DNA: TGCGCCAGCAGCCAAGAGCCGGGGAGCAATCAGCCCCAGCATTTT

J: TRBJ1-5
D: TRBD1
V: TRBV7-2
size: NA
CDR3: CASSSQGGDQPQHF
DNA: TGTGCCAGCAGCTCACAGGGGGGAGATCAGCCCCAGCATTTT

J: TRBJ1-2
D: NA
V: TRBV19
size: NA
CDR3: CASSTGLGWYGYTF
DNA: TGTGCCAGTAGTACGGGATTGGGCTGGTATGGCTACACCTTC

J: TRBJ1-6
D: TRBD1
V: TRBV30
size: NA
CDR3: CAYRGLLYNSPLHF
DNA: TGTGCCTACAGGGGGCTTCTTTATAATTCACCCCTCCACTTT

J: TRBJ2-1
D: TRBD2
V: TRBV28
size: few
CDR3: CASSTTSGRGDEQFF
DNA: TGTGCCAGCAGCACAACTAGCGGGAGAGGCGATGAGCAGTTCTTC

J: TRBJ2-1
D: NA
V: TRBV7-2
size: NA
CDR3: CASSPDWSSYNEQFF
DNA: TGTGCCAGCAGCCCCGACTGGAGCTCCTACAATGAGCAGTTCTTC

J: TRBJ2-5
D: TRBD2
V: TRBV5-1
size: NA
CDR3: CASRIAGEGETQYF
DNA: TGCGCCAGCAGAATTGCGGGAGAAGGGGAGACCCAGTACTTC

J: TRBJ1-5
D: NA
V: TRBV5-5
size: NA
CDR3: CASSLDWGDQPQHF
DNA: TGTGCCAGCAGCTTGGATTGGGGCGATCAGCCCCAGCATTTT

J: TRBJ2-7
D: NA
V: TRBV12-3/TRBV12-4
size: NA
CDR3: CASSFGKYYEQYF
DNA: TGTGCCAGCAGTTTCGGTAAATACTACGAGCAGTACTTC

J: TRBJ2-7
D: TRBD1
V: TRBV6-2/TRBV6-3
size: NA
CDR3: CASSYPSFTGGLYEQYF
DNA: TGTGCCAGCAGTTACCCCTCATTCACAGGGGGCCTCTACGAGCAGTACTTC

J: TRBJ2-1
D: TRBD1
V: TRBV5-1
size: once
CDR3: CASTRTGTVDNEQFF
DNA: TGCGCCAGCACCCGAACCGGGACAGTAGACAATGAGCAGTTCTTC

J: TRBJ1-2
D: TRBD1
V: TRBV4-3
size: NA
CDR3: CASSQSGTAYGYTF
DNA: TGCGCCAGCAGCCAGTCCGGGACAGCCTATGGCTACACCTTC

J: TRBJ1-3
D: NA
V: TRBV5-4
size: NA
CDR3: CASSSQKGAASGNTIYF
DNA: TGTGCCAGCAGCTCTCAAAAAGGGGCTGCCTCTGGAAACACCATATATTTT

J: TRBJ1-2
D: TRBD1
V: TRBV4-3
size: NA
CDR3: CASSQDTGTGGGYTF
DNA: TGCGCCAGCAGCCAAGATACCGGGACAGGGGGAGGCTACACCTTC

J: TRBJ2-3
D: TRBD2
V: TRBV3-1/TRBV3-2
size: NA
CDR3: CASSQEYGTSFRTDTQYF
DNA: TGTGCCAGCAGCCAAGAATACGGGACTAGTTTCCGCACAGATACGCAGTATTTT

J: TRBJ1-5
D: TRBD1
V: TRBV19
size: once
CDR3: CASTPDRGLHQPQHF
DNA: TGTGCCAGTACCCCAGACAGGGGCCTCCATCAGCCCCAGCATTTT

J: TRBJ1-1
D: NA
V: TRBV4-3
size: NA
CDR3: CASSPQMNTEAFF
DNA: TGCGCCAGCAGCCCACAGATGAACACTGAAGCTTTCTTT

J: TRBJ1-2
D: TRBD1
V: TRBV19
size: NA
CDR3: CASSPTRQGLYGYTF
DNA: TGTGCCAGTAGTCCAACCCGACAGGGACTCTATGGCTACACCTTC

J: TRBJ2-7
D: TRBD1
V: TRBV4-2
size: NA
CDR3: CASSFRDREGYEQYF
DNA: TGTGCCAGCAGCTTCCGAGACAGGGAAGGCTACGAGCAGTACTTC

J: TRBJ2-3
D: NA
V: TRBV20-1
size: few
CDR3: CSAKTADTQYF
DNA: TGCAGTGCTAAGACAGCAGATACGCAGTATTTT

J: TRBJ2-7
D: NA
V: TRBV14
size: once
CDR3: CASSQEGGQGGVASEQYF
DNA: TGTGCCAGCAGCCAAGAGGGCGGACAGGGAGGGGTGGCGAGCGAGCAGTACTTC

J: TRBJ1-4
D: TRBD1
V: TRBV7-9
size: NA
CDR3: CASSSPGQPSWVF
DNA: TGTGCCAGCAGCTCCCCGGGACAGCCCTCTTGGGTTTTT

J: TRBJ2-3
D: TRBD2
V: TRBV7-6
size: NA
CDR3: CASSSSGSTDTQYF
DNA: TGTGCCAGCAGCTCTAGCGGGAGTACAGATACGCAGTATTTT

J: TRBJ2-2
D: NA
V: TRBV5-1
size: NA
CDR3: CASSLVRDSTGELFF
DNA: TGCGCCAGCAGCTTGGTCAGGGACTCCACCGGGGAGCTGTTTTTT

J: TRBJ1-3
D: TRBD1
V: TRBV7-6
size: NA
CDR3: CASSRDRAAGNTIYF
DNA: TGTGCCAGCAGCCGTGACAGGGCTGCGGGAAACACCATATATTTT

J: TRBJ1-2
D: NA
V: TRBV19
size: NA
CDR3: CASRRNPLGGGYGYTF
DNA: TGTGCCAGTAGAAGAAATCCCTTAGGGGGTGGCTATGGCTACACCTTC

J: TRBJ2-3
D: TRBD2
V: TRBV18
size: NA
CDR3: CASSLLAGVADTQYF
DNA: TGTGCCAGCTCACTTCTAGCGGGAGTGGCAGATACGCAGTATTTT

J: TRBJ2-7
D: NA
V: TRBV5-6
size: NA
CDR3: CASSPGKGWYEQYF
DNA: TGTGCCAGCAGCCCAGGGAAGGGGTGGTACGAGCAGTACTTC

J: TRBJ2-7
D: TRBD1
V: TRBV3-1/TRBV3-2
size: NA
CDR3: CASSRGQSSYEQYF
DNA: TGTGCCAGCAGCCGGGGACAGAGCTCCTACGAGCAGTACTTC

J: TRBJ1-1
D: NA
V: TRBV5-1
size: NA
CDR3: CASSVGHGYTEAFF
DNA: TGCGCCAGCAGTGTGGGACACGGATACACTGAAGCTTTCTTT